This TCR beta chain was profiled in a study of control samples from healthy donors and cancer patients (dated by TCRdb to about 2020). The library was obtained by the immunoSEQ multiplex PCR assay. In its TCRdb copy, this immuneACCESS table keeps in-frame sequences only and misses some clones. Where compared with another copy, unresolved V genes explain less than half of these, and the others have no known cause. In this sample the table shows 130,000 or so clones, 90% to 95% of which occur a single time. Roughly 13% of the sample is in the top ten clones. The junction shows trimming of 8 bases on V and 4 bases on J, plus 11 bases between the germline ends. The germline V gene provides CDR1 KGHDR and CDR2 SFDVKD. Its CDR3 holds 13 amino acids, cysteine through phenylalanine. Left in the record is the CDR3 DNA by itself, 39 bases read in frame from the first base. With regard to this clone: No antigen is known for it. Nothing much larger sits one base from this clone, and base qualities are not available.

This TCR derives from a man aged 35-49 years in good health. The rearranged chain carries TRBV24-1 and TRBJ1-5; the D gene is perhaps TRBD1, from 6 matching bases. The source material was blood. The DNA sequence reads TGTGCCACCACCGAAGGGACAAATCAGCCCCAGCATTTT. Its protein product is CATTEGTNQPQHF.